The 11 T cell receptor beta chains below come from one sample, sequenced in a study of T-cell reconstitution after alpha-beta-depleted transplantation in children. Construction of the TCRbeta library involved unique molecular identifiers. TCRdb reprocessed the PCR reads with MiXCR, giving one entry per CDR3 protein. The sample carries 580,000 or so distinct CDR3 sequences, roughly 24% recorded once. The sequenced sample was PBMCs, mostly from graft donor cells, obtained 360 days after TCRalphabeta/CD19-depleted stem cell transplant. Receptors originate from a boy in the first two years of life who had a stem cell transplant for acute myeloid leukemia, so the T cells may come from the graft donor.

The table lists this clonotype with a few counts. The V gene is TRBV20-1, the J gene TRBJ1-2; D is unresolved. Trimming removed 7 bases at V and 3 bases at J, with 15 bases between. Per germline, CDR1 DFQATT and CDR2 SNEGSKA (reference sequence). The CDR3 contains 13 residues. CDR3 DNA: TGCAGTGGAGAACGACGCAGGTACTATGGCTACACCTTC. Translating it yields CSGERRRYYGYTF.

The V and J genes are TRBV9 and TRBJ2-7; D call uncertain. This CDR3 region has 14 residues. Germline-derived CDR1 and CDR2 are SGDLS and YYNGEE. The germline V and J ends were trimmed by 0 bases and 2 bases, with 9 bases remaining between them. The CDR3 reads CASSVVGSAYEQYV. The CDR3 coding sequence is TGTGCCAGCAGCGTAGTGGGCTCCGCCTACGAGCAGTACGTC.

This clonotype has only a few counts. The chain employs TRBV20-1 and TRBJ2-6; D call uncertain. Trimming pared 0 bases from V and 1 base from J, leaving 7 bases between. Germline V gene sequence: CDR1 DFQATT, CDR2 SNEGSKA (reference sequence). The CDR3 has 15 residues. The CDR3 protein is CSARDRQSGANVLTF. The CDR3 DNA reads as TGCAGTGCTAGAGATCGTCAGTCTGGGGCCAACGTCCTGACTTTC.

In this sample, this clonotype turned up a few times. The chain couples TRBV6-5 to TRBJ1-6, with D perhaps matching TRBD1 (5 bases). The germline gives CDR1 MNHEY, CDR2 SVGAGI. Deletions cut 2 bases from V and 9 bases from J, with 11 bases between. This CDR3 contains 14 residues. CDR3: CASSYAQGGSPLHF. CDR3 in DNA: TGTGCCAGCAGTTACGCCCAGGGAGGTTCACCCCTCCACTTT.

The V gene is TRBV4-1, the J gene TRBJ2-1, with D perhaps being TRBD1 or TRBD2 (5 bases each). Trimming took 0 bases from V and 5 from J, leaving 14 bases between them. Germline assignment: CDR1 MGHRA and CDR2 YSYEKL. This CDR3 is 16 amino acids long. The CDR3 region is CASSQDLRGRDNEQFF. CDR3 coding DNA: TGCGCCAGCAGCCAAGATTTGAGGGGAAGGGACAATGAGCAGTTCTTC.

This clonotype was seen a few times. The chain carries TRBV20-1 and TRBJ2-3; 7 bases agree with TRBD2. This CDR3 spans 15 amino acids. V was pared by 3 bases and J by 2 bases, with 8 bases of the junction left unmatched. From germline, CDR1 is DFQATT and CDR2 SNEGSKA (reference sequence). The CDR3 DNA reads TGCAGTGCTAGTGCTCGACTAGCCTCCACAGATACGCAGTATTTT. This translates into CSASARLASTDTQYF.

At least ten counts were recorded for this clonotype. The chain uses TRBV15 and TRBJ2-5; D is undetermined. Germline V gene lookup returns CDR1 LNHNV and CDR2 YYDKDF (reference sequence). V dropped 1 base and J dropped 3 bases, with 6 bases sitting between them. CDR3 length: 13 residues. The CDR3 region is CATSRGGEETQYF. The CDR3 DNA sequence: TGTGCCACCAGCAGAGGTGGTGAAGAGACCCAGTACTTC.

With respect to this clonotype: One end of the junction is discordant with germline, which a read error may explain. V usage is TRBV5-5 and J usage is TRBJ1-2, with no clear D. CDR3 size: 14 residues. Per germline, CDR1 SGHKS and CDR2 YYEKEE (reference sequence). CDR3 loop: CASRLGSTNYGYTF. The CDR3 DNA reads TGTGCCAGCAGGTTGGGTTCAACTAACTATGGCTACACCTTC.

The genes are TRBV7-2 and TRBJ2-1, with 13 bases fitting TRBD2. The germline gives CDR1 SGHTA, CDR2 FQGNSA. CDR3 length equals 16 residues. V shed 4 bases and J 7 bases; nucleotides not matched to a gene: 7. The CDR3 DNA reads TGTGCCAGCAGCTCTACTAGCGGGGGGGCCGTTAATGAGCAGTTCTTC. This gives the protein CASSSTSGGAVNEQFF.

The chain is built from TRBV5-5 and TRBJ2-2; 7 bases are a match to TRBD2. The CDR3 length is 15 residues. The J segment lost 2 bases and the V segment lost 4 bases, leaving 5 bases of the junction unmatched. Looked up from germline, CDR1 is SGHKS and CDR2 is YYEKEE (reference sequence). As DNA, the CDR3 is TGTGCCAGCAGCCAGAGCGGGGCAAACACCGGGGAGCTGTTTTTT. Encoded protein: CASSQSGANTGELFF.

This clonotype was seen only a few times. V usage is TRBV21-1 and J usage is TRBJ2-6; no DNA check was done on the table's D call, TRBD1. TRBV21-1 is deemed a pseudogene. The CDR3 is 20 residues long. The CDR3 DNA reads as TGTGCCAGCAGCTCCTTTCAACCCGGGACAGGGAGGACTGGGGCCAACGTCCTGACTTTC. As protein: CASSSFQPGTGRTGANVLTF.